This note documents a single T cell receptor beta chain sequence. Which antigen it targets is not known. No clone much larger than this one lies a single base away; base qualities are absent. This sample was sequenced with an Illumina NovaSeq 6000. TCR cDNA was synthesized by 5'RACE template switching, which introduced a universal primer site and unique molecular identifiers. cDNA synthesis was primed from both the TCR alpha and TCR beta constant segments. Library amplification involved two PCR steps, and the second step added sample barcodes and sequencing adapters. Libraries were sequenced on Illumina HiSeq 2500 (2x100 bp) or NovaSeq (2x150 bp). Under the source paper's analysis protocol: MIGEC handled demultiplexing of reads and collapsing into UMI consensus sequences, while MiXCR performed V(D)J alignment. Vaccine-responding clonotypes were identified with edgeR using replicate PBMC samples, with FDR below 0.01 and a log2 fold change above 5 up to day 15 being required. Each bulk clonotype was labeled CD4 or CD8 based on which sequenced repertoire, CD4 or CD8, contained the clonotype at higher abundance. The raw public reads went through TCRdb reprocessing: fastp at Q25, MiXCR clone calling, in-frame beta chains kept. Each entry merges the rows of one CDR3 protein and shows their most common DNA and genes. TCRdb, not the original authors, processed these V and J calls. In all, the sample holds some 420,000 distinct CDR3 sequences, and approximately 19% of those were seen once. The leading ten clones occupy 15% to 20% of the sample.

What this sample's treatment or condition label stands for: live attenuated yellow fever vaccine strain. Two biological replicates of bulk PBMCs were collected at each blood-draw timepoint. A standard Ficoll-Paque protocol was used to isolate PBMCs from peripheral blood. TriZol was used to extract RNA from bulk PBMCs, from CD4 and CD8 fractions, and from dextramer-positive and dextramer-negative fractions. The CDR3 holds 15 amino acids from the cysteine to the phenylalanine. Just CDR3 DNA is preserved here, 45 bases in frame from base 1. After removal of 2 bases from V and 5 bases from J, the junction retains 7 bases not matched to a gene. CDR1 MGHRA and CDR2 YSYEKL were looked up in the germline V gene. These data belong to a study of T cells after yellow fever vaccination (dated 2019 in TCRdb). About the study as a whole: Libraries from fractions with low cell numbers were prepared with the SMART-Seq v4 Ultra Low Input RNA kit. The cohort comprised two healthy male donors, one aged 18 to 29 and one aged 30 to 39 years. Bulk TCR alpha and beta repertoires were sequenced longitudinally to track T-cell clones before and after primary and booster YFV17D yellow fever vaccination. Blood was drawn at multiple timepoints before and after primary and secondary immunization, with bulk PBMC replicates and cell subsets isolated.

Points the paper makes about the study in general: Most clones expanded after primary vaccination (approximately 97% of CD4 and roughly 88% of CD8) were re-detected after the booster, suggesting that broad memory maintenance occurred. Computational filtering was required because FACS-sorted repertoires could contain abundant contaminating clonotypes from the bulk population. Compared with the primary T-cell response, the secondary T-cell response was weaker but faster, peaking on day 5 rather than day 15. A small share of clonotypes occurred in both CD4 and CD8 compartments, likely arising from convergent recombination. Only a couple of donors were included in the study, so the extent to which the findings can be generalized is limited.

Recombination joined TRBV4-1 with TRBJ2-7, and 9 bases in between align with TRBD1. The sequenced sample was PBMCs, obtained before the yellow fever booster vaccination. The clonotype comes from a man between 18 and 35 years old who received the YFV17D yellow fever vaccine. In nucleotides, the sequence is TGCGCCAGCAGCCAAACGGGACAGGGAGGCGACGAGCAGTACTTC. This is translated as CASSQTGQGGDEQYF.